A single sample is the source of the 17 T cell receptor beta chains below, sequenced in a study of blood T cell repertoires in COVID-19. TCRdb keeps only in-frame clones here, not all; method: immunoSEQ multiplex PCR. The top ten hold about 3% of the sample, which has about 360,000 clones, 70% to 90% seen once. The sequencing sample was made of peripheral blood. The receptors were sampled from a human donor in a cohort sampled during active COVID-19.

In this sample, this clone turned up once. The rearrangement links TRBV4-1 to TRBJ1-1; D may be TRBD1 (6 bases). V shed 4 bases and J shed 4 bases, with 13 bases lying between them. Germline CDR1 is MGHRA and CDR2 is YSYEKL. The CDR3 has 14 amino acids. CDR3: CASSPHRDPTEAFF. The CDR3 nucleotides are TGCGCCAGCAGCCCCCACAGGGATCCCACTGAAGCTTTCTTT.

CDR3 residues: CASSRDRTPYEQYF. The DNA of the CDR3 is TGTGCCAGCAGCCGCGACAGGACACCCTACGAGCAGTACTTC. V gene TRBV13 combines with J gene TRBJ2-7; D might be TRBD1 (6 bases). The V and J ends lost 5 bases and 2 bases respectively, with 13 bases between them. In germline, CDR1 is PRHDT, CDR2 FYEKMQ (reference sequence). This CDR3 has 14 residues.

The rearrangement joins TRBV9 to TRBJ2-2; a weak D match, TRBD2 (6 bases). There are 17 residues in the CDR3. Trimming left V 3 bases short and J 4 bases short, with 19 bases between. From germline, CDR1 is SGDLS and CDR2 YYNGEE. The CDR3 coding sequence is TGTGCCAGCAGCGACCCTAGGTACCAAGCGGGCACCGGGGAGCTGTTTTTT. This sequence encodes CASSDPRYQAGTGELFF. Full variable domain (rest looked up from reference TRBV9 and TRBJ2-2): DSGVTQTPKHLITATGQRVTLRCSPRSGDLSVYWYQQSLDQGLQFLIQYYNGEERAKGNILERFSAQQFPDLHSELNLSSLELGDSALYFCASSDPRYQAGTGELFFGEGSRLTVL.

The rearrangement joins TRBV12-3 or TRBV12-4 to TRBJ2-5, with unresolved D. V was pared by 1 base and J by 2 bases, with 5 bases between. The CDR3 length is 13 residues. CDR3: CASSLGRQETQYF. The CDR3 DNA reads as TGTGCCAGCAGTTTAGGTAGACAAGAGACCCAGTACTTC.

V is TRBV19 and J is TRBJ2-3; D call uncertain. Germline lookup yields CDR1 LNHDA and CDR2 SQIVND (reference sequence). The CDR3 loop spans 13 amino acids. V gave up 6 bases and J gave up 1 base, with 8 bases separating them. The CDR3 protein is CASRSPGTDTQYF. The CDR3 nucleotides read TGTGCCAGTAGAAGCCCGGGCACAGATACGCAGTATTTT.

The V and J genes are TRBV10-2 and TRBJ2-7; 11 positions agree with TRBD2. Germline CDR1 is WSHSY and CDR2 is SAAADI. The CDR3 covers 15 residues. V gave up 3 bases and J gave up 5 bases; unmatched junction bases: 6. CDR3 coding DNA: TGCGCCAGCAGTGACTTAGCGGGAGGGCCGGACGAGCAGTACTTC. Translation gives CASSDLAGGPDEQYF.

The CDR3 loop reads CSASGGHEGYEQYF. The CDR3 DNA reads as TGCAGCGCGTCCGGGGGGCATGAGGGCTACGAGCAGTACTTC. This chain connects TRBV29-1 to TRBJ2-7; tentatively, D is TRBD2 (7 bases). With 7 bases removed from V and 3 bases from J, the gap between germline ends came to 19 bases. CDR1 is SQVTM and CDR2 is ANQGSEA in the germline V gene. The CDR3 is made up of 14 amino acids.

CDR3 protein: CASSVVGAGSYNEQFF. The CDR3 coding sequence is TGTGCCAGCAGCGTAGTTGGAGCGGGCTCCTACAATGAGCAGTTCTTC. The V and J genes are TRBV9 and TRBJ2-1; D might be TRBD2 (6 bases). Germline CDR1 SGDLS, CDR2 YYNGEE. Trimming removed 0 bases from V and 0 bases from J, with 10 bases in between. The CDR3 has 16 amino acids.

The chain uses TRBV12-3 or TRBV12-4 and TRBJ2-7; 7 nucleotides match TRBD2. Trimming took 5 bases from V and 3 from J; bases not matched to a gene: 4. This CDR3 comprises 13 residues. DNA for the CDR3: TGTGCCAGCAGTCCCCGGGGGGTCTACGAGCAGTACTTC. This encodes CASSPRGVYEQYF.

The chain joins TRBV4-2 to TRBJ1-1; no reliable D call. The V end was cut by 1 base, the J end by 4 bases, with 7 bases between. CDR1 and CDR2 (germline): LGHNA, YNFKEQ. This CDR3 has 13 amino acids. CDR3 residues: CASSQALATEAFF. The CDR3, as DNA: TGTGCCAGCAGCCAAGCGTTGGCCACTGAAGCTTTCTTT.

This chain uses TRBV27 with TRBJ1-4; 11 bases line up with TRBD1. The germline V gene has CDR1 MNHEY and CDR2 SMNVEV (reference sequence). V lost 6 bases to trimming and J lost 2 bases; unmatched junction nucleotides: 5. CDR3 length: 16 amino acids. CDR3 protein: CASSRGQGATNEKLFF. CDR3 bases: TGTGCCAGCAGCCGCGGACAGGGGGCCACTAATGAAAAACTGTTTTTT.

Comment on this clone: This CDR3 is also generated by other DNA sequences in the sample. The CDR3: CASSFSDSPLHF. The CDR3 nucleotides read TGTGCCAGCAGCTTCAGTGATTCACCCCTCCACTTT. The chain combines TRBV7-9 with TRBJ1-6; no firm D call. Germline V gives CDR1 SEHNR, CDR2 FQNEAQ (reference sequence). Trimming pared 3 bases from V and 8 bases from J, leaving 5 bases between. CDR3 size: 12 residues.

The chain uses TRBV5-1 and TRBJ2-5; TRBD1 matches at 8 bases. The germline V gene has CDR1 SGHRS and CDR2 YFSETQ. The CDR3 covers 14 residues. Germline trimming cut 2 bases from V and 2 bases from J; bases unmatched to any gene: 2. In DNA, the CDR3 is TGCGCCAGCAGCTTTGGGACAGGACAAGAGACCCAGTACTTC. Encoded protein: CASSFGTGQETQYF.

V gene TRBV3-1 (or the pseudogene TRBV3-2) combines with J gene TRBJ2-7; 7 positions match TRBD1. V lost 4 bases, J lost 7 bases, and 1 base stayed unmatched. Germline CDR1 LGHDT, CDR2 YNNKEL (reference sequence). The CDR3 contains 11 residues. CDR3 sequence reads: CASSLRGEQYF. CDR3 in DNA: TGTGCCAGCAGCCTCAGGGGGGAGCAGTACTTC.

The CDR3 region is CSASFLSNYGYTF. For the CDR3, the DNA is TGCAGTGCTAGTTTCCTTAGTAACTATGGCTACACCTTC. The chain joins TRBV20-1 to TRBJ1-2; D is unresolved. This CDR3 has 13 amino acids. With 3 bases removed from V and 1 base from J, the gap between germline ends came to 9 bases. CDR1 and CDR2 from the germline V gene are DFQATT and SNEGSKA (reference sequence).

V usage is TRBV6-2 or TRBV6-3 and J usage is TRBJ2-7; 7 nucleotides agree with TRBD1. This CDR3 spans 14 amino acids. J lost 3 bases, V lost 0 bases, and 2 bases had no gene match. Per the germline V gene, CDR1 is MNHEY and CDR2 is SVGEGT. The CDR3 here is CASSYSTGYYEQYF. The CDR3 DNA is TGTGCCAGCAGTTACTCGACAGGGTACTACGAGCAGTACTTC.

The V call is TRBV19, the J call TRBJ1-5; D possibly corresponds to TRBD1 (5 bases). This CDR3 is built from 17 residues. From germline, CDR1 is LNHDA and CDR2 SQIVND (reference sequence). V lost 2 bases to trimming and J lost 7 bases, with 21 bases between them. CDR3 nucleotide sequence: TGTGCCAGTAGTATAAGGTCCGGCAGGGTAGTTCGACAGCCCCAGCATTTT. It specifies CASSIRSGRVVRQPQHF.